The 3 T cell receptor beta chains reported below all come from one sample, sequenced in a study of T cells after posttransplantation cyclophosphamide. Here immunoSEQ multiplex PCR was the method, and the copy in TCRdb shows in-frame clones only, minus some. The sample includes thousands of clones, none of them occurring once. Cyclophosphamide on days +3 and +4 followed busulfan-fludarabine conditioning and a marrow graft. Sequences were derived from PBMCs, sampled after allogeneic stem cell transplant with posttransplant cyclophosphamide. These receptors were taken from a male patient younger than 45 who received an allogeneic stem cell transplant from a related donor, was CMV-positive, and had acute GVHD only. Some T cells may originate from the graft donor.

This clone was seen many times. J is TRBJ1-2 and V is TRBV6-5; D is possibly TRBD1 (5 bases). This CDR3 comprises 14 residues. Germline V gene lookup returns CDR1 MNHEY and CDR2 SVGAGI. Trimming cost V 6 bases and J 4 bases, with 15 bases left between them. The CDR3 nucleotides read TGTGCCAGCAGCTCCGACATCGGGGGCTATGGCTACACCTTC. It translates to CASSSDIGGYGYTF.

This clone was detected a few times. The rearrangement joins TRBV6-2 or TRBV6-3 to TRBJ2-3; 13 bases line up with TRBD2. The CDR3 is 14 amino acids. Germline V CDR1 and CDR2: MNHEY, SVGEGT. With V trimmed by 9 bases and J by 1 base, 1 base remained unmatched. The CDR3 sequence is CARGTSGGTDTQYF. The CDR3 DNA reads TGTGCCAGGGGGACTAGCGGGGGCACAGATACGCAGTATTTT.

This clone was seen at least ten times. This chain connects TRBV6-5 to TRBJ1-1, with D tentatively TRBD1 (5 bases). The V end was cut by 7 bases, the J end by 4 bases, with 16 bases between. The CDR3 consists of 14 residues. Germline loops: CDR1 MNHEY, CDR2 SVGAGI. This CDR3 is CASIQAAGGTEAFF. The CDR3 DNA sequence: TGTGCCAGCATTCAGGCGGCCGGGGGCACTGAAGCTTTCTTT.